The sequence of this T cell receptor beta chain was determined in a study of T cells in Graves' hyperthyroidism and ophthalmopathy. CDR3 length equals 12 residues. The germline CDR1 and CDR2 sequences are SGDLS and YYNGEE. Trimming removed 7 bases at V and 4 bases at J, with 10 bases between. Amplification yielded TCR beta CDR3 regions, with RNA transcripts as the source. The primer set for the first-round RT-PCR of the TCR CDR3 was HTBI. TCRdb redid the calling of the multiplex PCR reads with MiXCR, one entry per CDR3 protein. Among 350,000 to 500,000 distinct CDR3 sequences listed, roughly an eighth were seen once. Graves' hyperthyroidism showing no ophthalmopathy progression within 18 months was considered stable. In its sample, this clonotype was seen many times.

This TCR came from a woman aged 18 to 35 with Graves' hyperthyroidism. Material: blood. The chain joins TRBV9 to TRBJ2-3; D is ambiguous. CDR3 sequence: CASSVAADTQYF. In DNA form, the CDR3 reads TGTGCCAGCTCGGTCGCCGCAGATACGCAGTATTTT.